This TCR beta chain was sequenced for a study of cytotoxic CD8 clonotypes in ibrutinib-treated CLL. V was trimmed by 2 bases and J by 4 bases, leaving 14 bases between them. Germline CDR1 is MNHEY and CDR2 is SMNVEV (reference sequence). The CDR3 is made up of 15 amino acids. Using immunoSEQ multiplex PCR, the repertoire was profiled, and TCRdb retains in-frame clones only, with some absent. The sample contains 250,000 to 350,000 clones, less than 85% of which appear only once. The material was PBMCs, obtained at disease progression, from a patient treated with ibrutinib. The gene calls are TRBV27 and TRBJ2-5, with TRBD2 as a possible D gene (5 bases). This receptor was taken from a human donor with chronic lymphocytic leukemia. The CDR3 reads CASSLVHRRGETQYF. The CDR3 DNA sequence: TGTGCCAGCAGTTTAGTCCATCGACGGGGAGAGACCCAGTACTTC.